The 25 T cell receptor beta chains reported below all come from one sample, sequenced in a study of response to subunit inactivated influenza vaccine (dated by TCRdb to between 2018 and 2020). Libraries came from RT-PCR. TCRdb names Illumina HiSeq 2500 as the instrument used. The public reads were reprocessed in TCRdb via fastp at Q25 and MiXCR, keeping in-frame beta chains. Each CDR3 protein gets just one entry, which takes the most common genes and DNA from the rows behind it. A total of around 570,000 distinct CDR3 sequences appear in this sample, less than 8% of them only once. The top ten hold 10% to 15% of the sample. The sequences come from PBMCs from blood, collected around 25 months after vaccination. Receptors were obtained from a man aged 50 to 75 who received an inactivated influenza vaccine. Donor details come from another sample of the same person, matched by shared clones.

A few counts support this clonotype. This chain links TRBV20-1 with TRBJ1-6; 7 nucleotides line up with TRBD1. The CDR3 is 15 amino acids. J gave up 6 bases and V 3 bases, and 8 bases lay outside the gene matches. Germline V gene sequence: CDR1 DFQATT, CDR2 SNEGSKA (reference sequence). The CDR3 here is CSARLGGGGNSPLHF. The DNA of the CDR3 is TGCAGTGCTAGGCTAGGGGGCGGGGGTAATTCACCCCTCCACTTT.

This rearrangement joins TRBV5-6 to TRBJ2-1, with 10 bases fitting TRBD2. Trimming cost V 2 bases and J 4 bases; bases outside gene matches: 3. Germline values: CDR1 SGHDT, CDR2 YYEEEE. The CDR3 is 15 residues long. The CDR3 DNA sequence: TGTGCCAGCAGCTTTCGACTAGCGGGTTACAATGAGCAGTTCTTC. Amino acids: CASSFRLAGYNEQFF.

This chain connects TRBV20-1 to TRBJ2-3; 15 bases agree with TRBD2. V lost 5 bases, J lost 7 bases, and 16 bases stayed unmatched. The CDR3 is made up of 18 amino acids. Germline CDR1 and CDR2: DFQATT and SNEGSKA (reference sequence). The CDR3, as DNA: TGCAGTGCTTCCCTCGGGACTAGCGGGAGGAGAGGGGTGAATACGCAGTATTTT. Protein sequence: CSASLGTSGRRGVNTQYF.

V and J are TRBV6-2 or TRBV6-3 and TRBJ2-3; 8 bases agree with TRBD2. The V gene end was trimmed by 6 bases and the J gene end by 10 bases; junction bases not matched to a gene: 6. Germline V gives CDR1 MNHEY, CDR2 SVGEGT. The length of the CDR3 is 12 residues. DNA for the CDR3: TGTGCCAGCAGCCGAACGACTAGCGCGCAGTATTTT. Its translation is CASSRTTSAQYF.

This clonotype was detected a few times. The CDR3 DNA reads TGTGCCAGCAGTATACAGGGGGCGCCGGGAGGCGAGCAGTACTTC. The encoded protein is CASSIQGAPGGEQYF. This chain links TRBV6-5 with TRBJ2-7; 9 nucleotides match TRBD1. The germline V gene encodes CDR1 MNHEY and CDR2 SVGAGI. This CDR3 contains 15 residues. Germline trimming cut 5 bases from V and 6 bases from J; bases unmatched to any gene: 11.

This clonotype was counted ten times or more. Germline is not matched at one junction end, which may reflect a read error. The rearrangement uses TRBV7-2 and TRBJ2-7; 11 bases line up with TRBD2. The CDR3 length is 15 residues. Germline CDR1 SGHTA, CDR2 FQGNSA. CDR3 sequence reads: CASSLTSGNSYEQYF. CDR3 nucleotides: TGCGCCAGCAGCTTGACTAGCGGGAACTCCTACGAGCAGTACTTC.

The CDR3 loop reads CASTPSLAGTYEQYF. DNA for the CDR3: TGTGCCAGCACCCCGAGCTTAGCGGGTACCTACGAGCAGTACTTC. The chain employs TRBV6-2 or TRBV6-3 and TRBJ2-7; TRBD2 agrees at 7 bases. V gave up 7 bases and J gave up 2 bases; unmatched junction bases: 11. Germline V CDR1 and CDR2: MNHEY, SVGEGT. The CDR3 has 15 residues.

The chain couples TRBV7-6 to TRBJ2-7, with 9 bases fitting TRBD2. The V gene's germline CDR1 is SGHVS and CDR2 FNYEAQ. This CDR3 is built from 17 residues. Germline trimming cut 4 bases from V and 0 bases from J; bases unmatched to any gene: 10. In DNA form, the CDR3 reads TGTGCCAGCAGCTCCTCGCCGAGCGGGGGGAACTCCTACGAGCAGTACTTC. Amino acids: CASSSSPSGGNSYEQYF.

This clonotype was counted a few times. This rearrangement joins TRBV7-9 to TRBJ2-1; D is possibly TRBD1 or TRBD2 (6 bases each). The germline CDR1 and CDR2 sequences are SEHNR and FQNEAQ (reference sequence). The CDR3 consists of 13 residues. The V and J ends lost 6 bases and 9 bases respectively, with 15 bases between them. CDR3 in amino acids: CASREGHLPEQFF. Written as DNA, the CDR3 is TGTGCCAGCAGGGAGGGACACCTGCCTGAGCAGTTCTTC.

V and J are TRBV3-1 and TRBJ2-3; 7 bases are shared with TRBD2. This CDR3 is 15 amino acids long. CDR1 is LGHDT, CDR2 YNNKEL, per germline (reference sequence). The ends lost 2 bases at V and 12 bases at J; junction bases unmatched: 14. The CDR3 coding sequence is TGTGCCAGCAGCCAACGGACCGATTGGCGGGAGATACAGTATTTT. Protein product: CASSQRTDWREIQYF.

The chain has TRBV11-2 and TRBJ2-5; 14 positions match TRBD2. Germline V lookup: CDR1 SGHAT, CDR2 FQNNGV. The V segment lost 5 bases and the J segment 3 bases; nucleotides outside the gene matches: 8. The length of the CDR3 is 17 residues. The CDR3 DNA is TGTGCCAGCAGCCCCTTCCCGGGACTAGCGGGAGAAGAGACCCAGTACTTC. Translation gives CASSPFPGLAGEETQYF.

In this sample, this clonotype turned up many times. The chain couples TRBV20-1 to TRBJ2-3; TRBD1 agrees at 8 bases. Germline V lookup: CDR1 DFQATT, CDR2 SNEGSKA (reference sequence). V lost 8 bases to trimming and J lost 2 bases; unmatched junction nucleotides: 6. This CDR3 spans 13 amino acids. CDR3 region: CSIPGQVTDTQYF. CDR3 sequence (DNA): TGCAGTATACCGGGACAGGTCACAGATACGCAGTATTTT.

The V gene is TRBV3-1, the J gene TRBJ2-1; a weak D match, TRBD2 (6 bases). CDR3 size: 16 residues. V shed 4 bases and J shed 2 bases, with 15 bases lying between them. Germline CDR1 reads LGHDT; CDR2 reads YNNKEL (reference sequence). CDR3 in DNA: TGTGCCAGCAGCCCCACGTGGAGGGTGGCCTACAATGAGCAGTTCTTC. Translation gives CASSPTWRVAYNEQFF.

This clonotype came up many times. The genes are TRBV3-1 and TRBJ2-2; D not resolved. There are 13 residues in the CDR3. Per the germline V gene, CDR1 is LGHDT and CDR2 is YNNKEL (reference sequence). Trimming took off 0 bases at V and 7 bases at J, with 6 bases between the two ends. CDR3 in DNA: TGTGCCAGCAGCCAAGATTGGGGCGGGGAGCTGTTTTTT. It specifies CASSQDWGGELFF.

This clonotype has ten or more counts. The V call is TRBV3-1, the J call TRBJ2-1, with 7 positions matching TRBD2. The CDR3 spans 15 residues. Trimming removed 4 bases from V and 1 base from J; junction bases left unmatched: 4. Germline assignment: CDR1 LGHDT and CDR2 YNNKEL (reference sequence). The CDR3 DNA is TGTGCCAGCAGCCCGAGCGGGACTTCCTACAATGAGCAGTTCTTC. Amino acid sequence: CASSPSGTSYNEQFF.

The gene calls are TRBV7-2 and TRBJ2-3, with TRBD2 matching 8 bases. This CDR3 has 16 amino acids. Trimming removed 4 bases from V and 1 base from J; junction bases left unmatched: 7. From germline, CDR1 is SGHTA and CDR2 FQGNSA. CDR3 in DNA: TGTGCCAGCAGCTCTCGCGGGGGGCTCGGCACAGATACGCAGTATTTT. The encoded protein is CASSSRGGLGTDTQYF.

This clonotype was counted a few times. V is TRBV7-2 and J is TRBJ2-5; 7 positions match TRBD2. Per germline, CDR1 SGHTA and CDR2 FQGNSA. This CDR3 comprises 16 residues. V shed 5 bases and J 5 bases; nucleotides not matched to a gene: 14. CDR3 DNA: TGTGCCAGCAGCCCGACCGGGGGAGGGGTTTGGGAGACCCAGTACTTC. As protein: CASSPTGGGVWETQYF. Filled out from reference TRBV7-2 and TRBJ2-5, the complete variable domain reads GAGVSQSPSNKVTEKGKDVELRCDPISGHTALYWYRQSLGQGLEFLIYFQGNSAPDKSGLPSDRFSAERTGGSVSTLTIQRTQQEDSAVYLCASSPTGGGVWETQYFGPGTRLLVL.

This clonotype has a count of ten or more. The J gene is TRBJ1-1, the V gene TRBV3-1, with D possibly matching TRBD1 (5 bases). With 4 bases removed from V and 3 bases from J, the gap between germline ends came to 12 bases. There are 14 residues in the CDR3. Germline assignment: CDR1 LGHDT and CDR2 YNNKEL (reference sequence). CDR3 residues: CASSPTGGYTEAFF. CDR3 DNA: TGTGCCAGCAGCCCAACGGGGGGTTACACTGAAGCTTTCTTT.

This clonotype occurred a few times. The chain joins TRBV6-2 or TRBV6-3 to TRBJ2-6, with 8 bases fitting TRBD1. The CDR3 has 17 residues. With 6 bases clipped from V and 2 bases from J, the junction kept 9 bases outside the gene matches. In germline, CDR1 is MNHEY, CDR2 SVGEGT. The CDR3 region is CASSPGQGGAGANVLTF. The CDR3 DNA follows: TGTGCCAGCAGCCCCGGACAGGGTGGGGCTGGGGCCAACGTCCTGACTTTC.

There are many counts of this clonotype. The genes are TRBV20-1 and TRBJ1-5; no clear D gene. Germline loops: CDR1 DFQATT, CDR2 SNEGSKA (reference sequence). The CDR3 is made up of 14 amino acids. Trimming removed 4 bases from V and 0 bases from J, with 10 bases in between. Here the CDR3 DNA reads TGCAGTGCTAAGACCAGCAATAGCAATCAGCCCCAGCATTTT. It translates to CSAKTSNSNQPQHF.

The chain's CDR3 is CASSFPSLEKQYF. Here the CDR3 DNA reads TGTGCCAGCAGTTTTCCGTCTTTGGAGAAGCAGTACTTC. The J gene is TRBJ2-7, the V gene TRBV27; D is unclear. CDR3 length: 13 amino acids. The ends were cut back, 3 bases at V and 8 bases at J, with 14 bases in the middle. Per germline, CDR1 MNHEY and CDR2 SMNVEV (reference sequence).

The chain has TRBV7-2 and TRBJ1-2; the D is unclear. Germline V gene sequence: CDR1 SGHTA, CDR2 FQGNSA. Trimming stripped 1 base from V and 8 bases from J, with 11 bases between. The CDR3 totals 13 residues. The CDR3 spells CASSLGRPTGYTF. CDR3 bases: TGTGCCAGCAGCTTAGGGCGCCCAACAGGCTACACCTTC.

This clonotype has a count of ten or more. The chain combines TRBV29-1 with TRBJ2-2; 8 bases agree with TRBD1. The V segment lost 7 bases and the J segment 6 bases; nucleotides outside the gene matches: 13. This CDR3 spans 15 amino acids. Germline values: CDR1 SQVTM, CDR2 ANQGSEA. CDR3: CSADLGQGAPGELFF. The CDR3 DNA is TGCAGCGCCGATTTGGGGCAGGGGGCCCCCGGGGAGCTGTTTTTT.

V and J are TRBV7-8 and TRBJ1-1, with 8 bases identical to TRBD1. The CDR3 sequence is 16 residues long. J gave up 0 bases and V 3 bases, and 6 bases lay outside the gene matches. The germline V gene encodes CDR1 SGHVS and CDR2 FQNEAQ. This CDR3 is CASSFGTGRLNTEAFF. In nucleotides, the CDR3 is TGTGCCAGCAGCTTCGGGACAGGTCGACTGAACACTGAAGCTTTCTTT.

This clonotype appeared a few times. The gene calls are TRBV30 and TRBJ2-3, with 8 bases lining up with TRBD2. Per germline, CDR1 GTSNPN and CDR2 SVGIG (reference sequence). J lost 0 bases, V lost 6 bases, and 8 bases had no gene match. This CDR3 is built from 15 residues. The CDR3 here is CACPAPSGSTDTQYF. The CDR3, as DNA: TGTGCCTGCCCTGCCCCTAGCGGGAGCACAGATACGCAGTATTTT. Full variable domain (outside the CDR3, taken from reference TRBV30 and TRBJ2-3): SQTIHQWPATLVQPVGSPLSLECTVEGTSNPNLYWYRQAAGRGLQLLFYSVGIGQISSEVPQNLSASRPQDRQFILSSKKLLLSDSGFYLCACPAPSGSTDTQYFGPGTRLTVL.